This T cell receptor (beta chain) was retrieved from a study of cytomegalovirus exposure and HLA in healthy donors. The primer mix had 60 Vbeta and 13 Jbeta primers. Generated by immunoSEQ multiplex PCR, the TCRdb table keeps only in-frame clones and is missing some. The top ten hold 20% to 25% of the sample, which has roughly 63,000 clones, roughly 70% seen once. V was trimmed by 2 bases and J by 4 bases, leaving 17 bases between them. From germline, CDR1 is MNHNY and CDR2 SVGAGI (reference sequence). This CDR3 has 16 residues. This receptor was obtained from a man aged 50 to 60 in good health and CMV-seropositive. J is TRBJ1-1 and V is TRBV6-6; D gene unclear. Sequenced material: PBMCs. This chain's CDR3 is CASSYTPGNKGTEAFF. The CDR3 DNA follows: TGTGCCAGCAGTTACACTCCGGGAAATAAGGGCACTGAAGCTTTCTTT.